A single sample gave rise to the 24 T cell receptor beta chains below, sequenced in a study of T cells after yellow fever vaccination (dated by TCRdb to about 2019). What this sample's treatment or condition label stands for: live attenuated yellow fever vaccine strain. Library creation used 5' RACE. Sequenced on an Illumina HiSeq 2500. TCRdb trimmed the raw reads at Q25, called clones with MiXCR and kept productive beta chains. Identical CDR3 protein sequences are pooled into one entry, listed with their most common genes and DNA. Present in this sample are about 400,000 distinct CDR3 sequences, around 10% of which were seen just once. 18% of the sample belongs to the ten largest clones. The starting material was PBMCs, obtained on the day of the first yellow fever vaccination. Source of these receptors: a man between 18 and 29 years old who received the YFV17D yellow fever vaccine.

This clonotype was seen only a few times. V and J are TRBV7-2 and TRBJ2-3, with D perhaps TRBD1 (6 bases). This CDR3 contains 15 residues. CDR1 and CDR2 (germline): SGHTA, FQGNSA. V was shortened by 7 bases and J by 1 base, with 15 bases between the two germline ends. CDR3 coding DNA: TGTGCCAGCACTATTCCGGGACACCGCACAGATACGCAGTATTTT. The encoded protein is CASTIPGHRTDTQYF. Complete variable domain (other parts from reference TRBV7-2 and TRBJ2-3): GAGVSQSPSNKVTEKGKDVELRCDPISGHTALYWYRQSLGQGLEFLIYFQGNSAPDKSGLPSDRFSAERTGGSVSTLTIQRTQQEDSAVYLCASTIPGHRTDTQYFGPGTRLTVL.

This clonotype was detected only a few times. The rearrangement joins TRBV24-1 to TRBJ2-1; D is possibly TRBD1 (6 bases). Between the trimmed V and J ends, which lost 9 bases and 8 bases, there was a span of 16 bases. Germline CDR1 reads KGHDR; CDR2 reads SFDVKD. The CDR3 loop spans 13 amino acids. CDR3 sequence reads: CATRLPGGDEQFF. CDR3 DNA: TGTGCCACCCGACTCCCTGGGGGCGATGAGCAGTTCTTC.

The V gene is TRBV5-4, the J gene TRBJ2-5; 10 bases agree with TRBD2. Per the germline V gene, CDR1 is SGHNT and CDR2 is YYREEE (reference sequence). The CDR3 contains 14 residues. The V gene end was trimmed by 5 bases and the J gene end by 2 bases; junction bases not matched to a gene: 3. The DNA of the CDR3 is TGTGCCAGCAGTAGCGGGGGGCGGCAAGAGACCCAGTACTTC. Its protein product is CASSSGGRQETQYF.

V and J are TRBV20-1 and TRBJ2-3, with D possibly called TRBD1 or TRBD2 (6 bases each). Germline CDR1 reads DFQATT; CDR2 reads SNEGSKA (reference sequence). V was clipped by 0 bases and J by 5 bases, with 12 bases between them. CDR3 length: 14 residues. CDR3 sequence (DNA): TGCAGTGCTAGAGATCCAAAGGGGGGAGATACGCAGTATTTT. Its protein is CSARDPKGGDTQYF.

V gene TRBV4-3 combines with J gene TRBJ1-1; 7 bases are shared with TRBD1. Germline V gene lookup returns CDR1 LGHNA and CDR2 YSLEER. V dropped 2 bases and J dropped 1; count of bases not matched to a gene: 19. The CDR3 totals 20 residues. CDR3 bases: TGCGCCAGCAGCCAAAGTTCCGGGACAGCGTCCTGGCGATCGAACACTGAAGCTTTCTTT. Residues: CASSQSSGTASWRSNTEAFF.

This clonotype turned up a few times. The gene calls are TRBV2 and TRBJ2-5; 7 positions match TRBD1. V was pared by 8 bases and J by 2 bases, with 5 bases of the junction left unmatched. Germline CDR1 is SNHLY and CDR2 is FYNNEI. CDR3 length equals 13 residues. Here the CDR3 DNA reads TGTGCCAGCGAGAGGGGGCGGCAAGAGACCCAGTACTTC. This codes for CASERGRQETQYF.

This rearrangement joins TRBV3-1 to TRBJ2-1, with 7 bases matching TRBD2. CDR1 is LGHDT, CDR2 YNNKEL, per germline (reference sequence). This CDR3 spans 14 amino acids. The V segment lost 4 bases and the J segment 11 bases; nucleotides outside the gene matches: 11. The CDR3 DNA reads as TGTGCCAGCAGCCTCCCGGGACTACCGTCTCAGCAGTTCTTC. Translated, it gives CASSLPGLPSQQFF.

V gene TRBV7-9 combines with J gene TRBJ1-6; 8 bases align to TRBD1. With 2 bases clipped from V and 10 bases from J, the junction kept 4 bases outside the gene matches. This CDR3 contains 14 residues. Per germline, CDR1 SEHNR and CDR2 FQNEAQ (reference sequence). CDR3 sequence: CASSLRQGKSPLHF. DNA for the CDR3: TGTGCCAGCAGCTTACGACAGGGGAAGTCACCCCTCCACTTT.

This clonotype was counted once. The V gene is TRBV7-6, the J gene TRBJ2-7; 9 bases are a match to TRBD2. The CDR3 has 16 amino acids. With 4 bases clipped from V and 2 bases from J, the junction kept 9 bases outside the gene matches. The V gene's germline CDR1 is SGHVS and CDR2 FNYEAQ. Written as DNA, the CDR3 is TGTGCCAGCAGCTGGATAGCGGGGGAAGGGGCCTACGAGCAGTACTTC. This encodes CASSWIAGEGAYEQYF.

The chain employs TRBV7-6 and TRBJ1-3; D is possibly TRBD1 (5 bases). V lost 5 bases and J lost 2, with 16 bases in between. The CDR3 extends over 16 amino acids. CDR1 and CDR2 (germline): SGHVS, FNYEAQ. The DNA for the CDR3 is TGTGCCAGCAGCGTCACGGGGGTGTCACCTGGAAACACCATATATTTT. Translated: CASSVTGVSPGNTIYF.

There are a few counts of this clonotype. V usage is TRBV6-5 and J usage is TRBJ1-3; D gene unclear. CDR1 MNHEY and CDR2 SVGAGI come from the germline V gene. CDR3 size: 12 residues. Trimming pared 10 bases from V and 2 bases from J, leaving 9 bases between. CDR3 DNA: TGTGCCACCCATGGGGCTGGAAACACCATATATTTT. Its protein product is CATHGAGNTIYF.

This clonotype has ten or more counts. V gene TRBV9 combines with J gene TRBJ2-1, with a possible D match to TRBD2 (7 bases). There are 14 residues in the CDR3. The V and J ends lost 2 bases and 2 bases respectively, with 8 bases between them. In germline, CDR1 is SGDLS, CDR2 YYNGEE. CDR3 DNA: TGTGCCAGCAGCGTGGGGGGGCCCTACAATGAGCAGTTCTTC. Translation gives CASSVGGPYNEQFF.

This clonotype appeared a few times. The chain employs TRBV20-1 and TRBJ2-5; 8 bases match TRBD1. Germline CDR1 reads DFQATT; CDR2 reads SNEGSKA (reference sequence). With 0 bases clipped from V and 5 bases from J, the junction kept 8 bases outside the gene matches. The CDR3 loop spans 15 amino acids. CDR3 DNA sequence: TGCAGTGCTAGAGATTCCGGACAGGGTGTGGAGACCCAGTACTTC. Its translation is CSARDSGQGVETQYF.

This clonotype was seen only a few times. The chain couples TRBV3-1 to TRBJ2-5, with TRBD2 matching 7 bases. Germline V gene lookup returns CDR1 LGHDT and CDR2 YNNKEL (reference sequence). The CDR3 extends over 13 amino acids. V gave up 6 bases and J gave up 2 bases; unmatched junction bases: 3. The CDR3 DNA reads TGTGCCAGCAGGGGAGCGGGGCAAGAGACCCAGTACTTC. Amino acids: CASRGAGQETQYF.

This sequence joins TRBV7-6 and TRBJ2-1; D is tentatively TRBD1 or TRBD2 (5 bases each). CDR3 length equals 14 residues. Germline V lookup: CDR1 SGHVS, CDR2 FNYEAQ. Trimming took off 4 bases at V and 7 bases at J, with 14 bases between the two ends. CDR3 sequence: CASSYDLWGNEQFF. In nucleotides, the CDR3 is TGTGCCAGCAGCTATGATCTCTGGGGGAATGAGCAGTTCTTC.

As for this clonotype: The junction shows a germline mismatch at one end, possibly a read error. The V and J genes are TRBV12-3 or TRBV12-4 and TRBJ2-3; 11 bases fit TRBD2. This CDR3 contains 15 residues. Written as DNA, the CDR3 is TGTGCCAGCAGCTTAGCGGGGGGGCTGACAGATACGCAGTATTTT. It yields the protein CASSLAGGLTDTQYF.

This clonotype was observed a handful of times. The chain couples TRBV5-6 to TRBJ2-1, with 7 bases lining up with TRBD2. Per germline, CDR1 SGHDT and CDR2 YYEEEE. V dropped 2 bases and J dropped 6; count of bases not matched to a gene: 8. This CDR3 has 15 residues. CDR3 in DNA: TGTGCCAGCAGCTTTCTAAGCGGGGACCCCAATGAGCAGTTCTTC. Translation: CASSFLSGDPNEQFF.

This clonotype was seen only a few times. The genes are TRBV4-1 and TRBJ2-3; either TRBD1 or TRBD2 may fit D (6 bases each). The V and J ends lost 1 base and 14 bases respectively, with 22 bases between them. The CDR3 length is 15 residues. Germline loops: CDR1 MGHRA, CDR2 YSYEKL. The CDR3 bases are TGCGCCAGCAGCCAAGGGGGGGCCGGGGAGGTAACTCCGTATTTT. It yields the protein CASSQGGAGEVTPYF.

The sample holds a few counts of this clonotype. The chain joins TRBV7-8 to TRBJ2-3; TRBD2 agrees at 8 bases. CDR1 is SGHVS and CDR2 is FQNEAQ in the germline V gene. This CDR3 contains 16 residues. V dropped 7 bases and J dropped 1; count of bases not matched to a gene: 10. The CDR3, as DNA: TGTGCCAGCATGCCGTGGCGGGGGGTCGGCACAGATACGCAGTATTTT. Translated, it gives CASMPWRGVGTDTQYF.

CDR3 in amino acids: CASSLRIPQPQHF. CDR3 nucleotides: TGTGCCAGCAGTTTGCGGATTCCTCAGCCCCAGCATTTT. The chain links TRBV12-3 or TRBV12-4 to TRBJ1-5; D gene unclear. This CDR3 has 13 residues. V gave up 3 bases and J gave up 6 bases, with 9 bases separating them.

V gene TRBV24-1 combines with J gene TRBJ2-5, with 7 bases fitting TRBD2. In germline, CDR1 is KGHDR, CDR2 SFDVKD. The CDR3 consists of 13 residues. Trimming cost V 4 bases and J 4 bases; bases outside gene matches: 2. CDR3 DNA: TGTGCCACCAGTGAAGGGGAGGGAGAGACCCAGTACTTC. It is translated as CATSEGEGETQYF.

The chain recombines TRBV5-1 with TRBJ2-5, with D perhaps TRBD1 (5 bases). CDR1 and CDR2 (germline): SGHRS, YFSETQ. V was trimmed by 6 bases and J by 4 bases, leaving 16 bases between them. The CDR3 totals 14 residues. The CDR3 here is CASTRTSAAETQYF. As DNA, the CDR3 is TGCGCCAGCACTAGGACATCGGCGGCAGAGACCCAGTACTTC.

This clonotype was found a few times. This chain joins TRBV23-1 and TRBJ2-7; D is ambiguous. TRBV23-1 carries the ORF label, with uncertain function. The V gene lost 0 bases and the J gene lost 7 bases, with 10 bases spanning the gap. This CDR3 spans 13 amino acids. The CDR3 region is CASSQSSGEEQYV. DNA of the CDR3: TGCGCCAGCAGTCAATCGAGTGGGGAAGAGCAGTACGTC.

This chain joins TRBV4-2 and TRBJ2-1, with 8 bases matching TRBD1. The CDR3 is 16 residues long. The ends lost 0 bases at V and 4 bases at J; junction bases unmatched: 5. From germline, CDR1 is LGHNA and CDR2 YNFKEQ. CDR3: CASSQEDRGGYNEQFF. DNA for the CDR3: TGTGCCAGCAGCCAAGAAGACAGGGGTGGATACAATGAGCAGTTCTTC.